This T cell receptor beta chain stems from a study of T cells in Graves' hyperthyroidism and ophthalmopathy. Study overall: The initial diagnosis was the point when peripheral blood was collected, ahead of any treatment. Notes on the study in general: Most thyroid clonotypes expanded above 0.001 appeared in blood too.

Extraction of PBMCs used around 9.6 ml of fresh peripheral blood. This clonotype was counted many times. Antigen specificity is unknown. Researchers amplified the TCR beta CDR3 regions from RNA transcripts. The primer set for the first-round RT-PCR of the TCR CDR3 was HTBI. TCRdb reprocessed the multiplex PCR reads via MiXCR and lists one record per CDR3 protein. The table records 340,000 or so distinct CDR3 sequences, roughly 17% of them present only once. V was shortened by 1 base and J by 7 bases, with 5 bases between the two germline ends. Germline values: CDR1 SGHTA, CDR2 FQGTGA. The CDR3 consists of 12 residues.

This chain joins TRBV7-3 and TRBJ2-1; D gene unclear. The clonotype was recovered from a man between 25 and 39 years old with Graves' hyperthyroidism. The specimen was blood. In DNA, the CDR3 is TGTGCCAGCAGCTTAAATACAAATGAGCAGTTCTTC. This gives the protein CASSLNTNEQFF.